These T cell receptor beta chains were read from a single sample in a study of CD8+ T cells in alopecia areata. Produced via immunoSEQ multiplex PCR; TCRdb's table is partial and in-frame only. Of roughly 120,000 clones listed, about 60% are singletons. Sample: CD8+ T cells sorted from blood, taken at week 24, from a patient treated with tofacitinib. Every receptor here comes from a human donor with alopecia areata. Each CDR3 is given with its conserved first and last residue. Each record gives: J gene, D gene, V gene, CDR3 length, clone size, CDR3 DNA, CDR3 protein. D genes are given only for firm matches. Some rows have no size entry. The others give once, few or many, or a class for an expanded clone.

TRBJ2-7 | . | TRBV4-3 | 16 | . | TGCGCCAGCAGCCAAGCTACGGCAGGGACATCCTACGAGCAGTACTTC | CASSQATAGTSYEQYF
TRBJ2-1 | . | TRBV6-5 | 15 | few | TGTGCCAGCAGCCTCGAAGAGGGATTCGGCAATGAGCAGTTCTTC | CASSLEEGFGNEQFF
TRBJ2-4 | . | TRBV30 | 13 | . | TGTGCCTGGAGTGTAGGACACCGGGACATTCAGTACTTC | CAWSVGHRDIQYF
TRBJ1-6 | TRBD1 | TRBV27 | 14 | few | TGTGCCAGCAGTCCAGGGGGGGGCCATTCACCCCTCCACTTT | CASSPGGGHSPLHF
TRBJ2-2 | TRBD2 | TRBV7-9 | 15 | . | TGTGCCAGCAGCTACAGCGGGGTGAACACCGGGGAGCTGTTTTTT | CASSYSGVNTGELFF
TRBJ2-7 | . | TRBV7-8 | 13 | few | TGTGCCAGCAGCTTAGCTCGGGGCTACGAGCAGTACTTC | CASSLARGYEQYF
TRBJ2-7 | . | TRBV4-1 | 13 | . | TGCGCCAGCAGCCACGGGAGATGGGGAGAGCAGTACTTC | CASSHGRWGEQYF
TRBJ2-1 | . | TRBV2 | 12 | . | TGTGCCGCCACGGCAGTCTACAATGAGCAGTTCTTC | CAATAVYNEQFF
TRBJ1-2 | TRBD1 | TRBV6-6 | 13 | . | TGTGCCAGCAGTTGGGGGACAGGGAACGGCTACACCTTC | CASSWGTGNGYTF
TRBJ2-1 | TRBD2 | TRBV6-5 | 14 | once | TGTGCCAGCAGTTACTCTGGGGGAGGGGATGAGCAGTTCTTC | CASSYSGGGDEQFF
TRBJ2-2 | TRBD1 | TRBV7-3 | 17 | once | TGTGCCAGCAGCTCACGAACAGGGACAGGGGGTACCGGGGAGCTGTTTTTT | CASSSRTGTGGTGELFF
TRBJ1-5 | . | TRBV6-5 | 15 | . | TGTGCCAGCAGTCCGAATCGGGGGAACAATCAGCCCCAGCATTTT | CASSPNRGNNQPQHF
TRBJ2-5 | . | TRBV5-4 | 14 | . | TGTGCCAGCAGCTTGGACAGAGACCAAGGGACCCAGTACTTC | CASSLDRDQGTQYF
TRBJ2-5 | . | TRBV7-9 | 15 | . | TGTGCCAGCAGCACAGACCGGGAGTACCAAGAGACCCAGTACTTC | CASSTDREYQETQYF
TRBJ1-2 | TRBD1 | TRBV5-1 | 15 | . | TGCGCCAGCAGAGGGGAGACAGGGGTTAACTATGGCTACACCTTC | CASRGETGVNYGYTF
TRBJ1-3 | . | TRBV7-8 | 12 | . | TGTGCCAGCAGTTCCGTCGGAAACACCATATATTTT | CASSSVGNTIYF
TRBJ2-1 | TRBD1 | TRBV27 | 16 | . | TGTGCCAGCAGCCCTGTTACAGGGGGCTCCTACAATGAGCAGTTCTTC | CASSPVTGGSYNEQFF
TRBJ1-5 | . | TRBV7-6 | 15 | . | TGTGCCAGCAGCGGACGGCGGGGGCTTCATCAGCCCCAGCATTTT | CASSGRRGLHQPQHF
TRBJ2-2 | . | TRBV30 | 12 | . | TGTGCCTGGAGTATAGGGACCGGGGAGCTGTTTTTT | CAWSIGTGELFF
TRBJ2-1 | TRBD2 | TRBV29-1 | 15 | few | TGCAGCGTTGAAGACGGGACTAGCGGGGTTCCTGAGCAGTTCTTC | CSVEDGTSGVPEQFF
TRBJ2-7 | . | TRBV30 | 14 | . | TGTGCCTGGAGTGTAGGGGCAGGCGTAGGCGAGCAGTACTTC | CAWSVGAGVGEQYF
TRBJ2-2 | . | TRBV5-4 | 12 | . | TGTGCCAGCAGCTTGGTGGCCGGGGAGCTGTTTTTT | CASSLVAGELFF
TRBJ2-2 | . | TRBV6-1 | 11 | . | TGTGCCAGCGCGCACGGCGGGGAGCTGTTTTTT | CASAHGGELFF
TRBJ1-2 | TRBD1 | TRBV29-1 | 14 | . | TGCAGCGTTGAAGATTTGGGGACAGGGGGTGGCTACACCTTC | CSVEDLGTGGGYTF
TRBJ1-5 | . | TRBV9 | 13 | . | TGTGCCAGCAGCGTAGGGGGTTATCAGCCCCAGCATTTT | CASSVGGYQPQHF
TRBJ1-5 | TRBD1 | TRBV30 | 18 | few | TGTGCCTGGAGCCACTTCCCTCCAGGGACAGGGGGGGATCAGCCCCAGCATTTT | CAWSHFPPGTGGDQPQHF
TRBJ2-7 | . | TRBV7-9 | 12 | . | TGTGCCAGCAGCACAGGGAACTACGAGCAGTACTTC | CASSTGNYEQYF
TRBJ1-2 | . | TRBV27 | 13 | . | TGTGCCAGCAGTTTATCAGCCCACTATGGCTACACCTTC | CASSLSAHYGYTF
TRBJ2-7 | TRBD1 | TRBV5-6 | 12 | . | TGTGCCAGCATGGGACAGGGGTACGAGCAGTACTTC | CASMGQGYEQYF
TRBJ2-7 | TRBD2 | TRBV5-1 | 15 | . | TGCGCCAGCAGCTTGGGACTAGCGGGGTCCTACGAGCAGTACTTC | CASSLGLAGSYEQYF
TRBJ1-1 | . | TRBV5-6 | 12 | . | TGTGCCAGCAGCTACCAGAACACTGAAGCTTTCTTT | CASSYQNTEAFF
TRBJ2-7 | TRBD2 | TRBV14 | 15 | few | TGTGCCAGCAGCCAATGGGAGGGCTTGCCCTACGAGCAGTACTTC | CASSQWEGLPYEQYF
TRBJ1-1 | . | TRBV4-1 | 14 | few | TGCGCCAGCAGCCAAGAGGGGAGGTACACTGAAGCTTTCTTT | CASSQEGRYTEAFF
TRBJ2-7 | TRBD1 | TRBV29-1 | 13 | once | TGCAGCGTTGAAGCGGACAGGGCCTACGAGCAGTACTTC | CSVEADRAYEQYF
TRBJ1-4 | . | TRBV7-7 | 17 | . | TGTGCTAGCAGCTTACTAAGCCCGGGTGGGCTTAATGAAAAACTGTTTTTT | CASSLLSPGGLNEKLFF